The T cell receptor (beta chain) under discussion was sequenced for a study of blood T cell repertoires in COVID-19 (dated by TCRdb to between 2020 and 2021). Some background on the complete study: Collaborator samples came from the United States, Italy and Spain and covered acute and convalescent phases of COVID-19. The samples were drawn from two sources: the first 160 participants of the ongoing ImmuneRACE study, and 1,254 subjects contributed by 6 global collaborators. The material from the prospective study consisted of cDNA or gDNA derived from T cells, B-cell-depleted T cells, or PBMCs. A de-identified subject ID, COVID-19 status, age in years and sex were almost always included in the sample metadata. Where available, HLA class I and class II types were obtained from metadata supplied by the sample provider rather than from assay-based typing. The dataset comprised deeply sampled blood TCRbeta repertoires from subjects exposed to, actively infected with, or recovered from COVID-19. A freely available public database, intended as a resource for researchers studying the immune response to SARS-CoV-2, is where the repertoires were released. Findings and caveats that apply to the study as a whole: The quantity of clinical and demographic metadata differed by source and by participant and was supplied without curation.

One collaborating source in Seattle enrolled patients during active infection and followed them longitudinally through the course of disease. Each collaborating institution followed its own protocols to collect whole blood in K2EDTA tubes. Collaborator samples were shipped for TCRbeta analysis as frozen whole blood, isolated PBMCs, or DNA extracted from either sample type. V and J lose 5 bases and 4 bases, and a span of 6 bases separates them. For CDR1 and CDR2, the germline V gene (reference sequence) lists LNHDA and SQIVND. Including cysteine and phenylalanine, the CDR3 has 12 amino acids. Just CDR3 DNA is preserved here, 36 bases in frame from base 1. Details on this clone: Its antigen is still unknown. No base-level quality is on record; no much larger clone is a single base apart.

TCRbeta CDR3 regions were amplified from genomic DNA by means of the immunoSEQ Assay, a bias-controlled multiplex PCR. Per the source publication's procedure: The number of nucleated cells in each sample was estimated from the amplification of reference gene primers within the assay. To quantify the absolute abundance of each unique TCRbeta CDR3 rearrangement, sequence reads were collapsed and filtered. For each sample, productive Simpson clonality was calculated as the square root of Simpson's diversity index across productive rearrangements. In TCRdb, the immuneACCESS table is reduced to in-frame sequences with V and J assigned. These tables do not hold every clone; where another copy was compared, an unresolved V gene accounts for under half, and the others remain unexplained. V and J calls and clone size follow that table, whereas D and trimming were derived from the DNA. The sample table records roughly 300,000 clones; around 85% of these occur just once. The ten largest clones capture roughly 12% of the sample.

The receptor's source is a woman in her 30s with COVID-19, enrolled during active disease. The sample comprised peripheral blood. The chain links TRBV19 with TRBJ1-5; tentative D gene TRBD1, with 5 bases matching. The nucleotide sequence is TGTGCCAGTAGTCCAGGGAATCAGCCCCAGCATTTT. The resulting protein is CASSPGNQPQHF.